This T cell receptor (beta chain) derives from a study of shared clonotypes between healthy human individuals. As regards this clone: The target antigen is unknown. This same CDR3 is encoded by further DNA sequences in the sample.

Study conclusions and caveats: Memory subsets generally showed lower estimated richness than naive subsets.

The authors' processing: Junction-only sequences produced by ImmunoSEQ had no quality scores, so filtering differed. Assay: immunoSEQ multiplex PCR; the TCRdb copy retains only in-frame clones and omits some. Clone size and V and J calls were adopted from that table, with D and trimming inferred from the DNA. Found here are around 2.5 million clones, 90% to 95% of them singletons; the top ten hold 0.35% to 0.45%. Sequencing input: naive CD4+ T cells from PBMCs. Subset indicated: CD45RA+ positively selected. The receptor was isolated from a man between 18 and 29 years old in good health. Some clones in this sample may be carry-over from other donors' samples.

CDR3 sequence: CASSLGGTSGQETQYF. The CDR3 nucleotides are TGTGCCAGCAGCTTAGGTGGGACTAGCGGCCAAGAGACCCAGTACTTC. The V call is TRBV7-2, the J call TRBJ2-5, with TRBD2 matching 11 bases. V was pared by 1 base and J by 1 base, with 2 bases of the junction left unmatched. This CDR3 has 16 amino acids. Germline assignment: CDR1 SGHTA and CDR2 FQGNSA.